This TCR beta chain was identified in a study of cytomegalovirus exposure and HLA in healthy donors. Study observations and caveats: Reports showed the classifier diagnosing cytomegalovirus status with high specificity and sensitivity. In a later analysis, HLA-associated beta chains showed higher expansion and lower generation probabilities than comparable chains. A later analysis linked a missense variant in DCLRE1C to the trimming of TCR beta V and J genes.

For this clone: Its specificity is not known.

V was pared by 9 bases and J by 4 bases, with 21 bases between. The CDR3 has 15 amino acids. Looked up from germline, CDR1 is SNHLY and CDR2 is FYNNEI. Primers: 60 Vbeta forward and 13 Jbeta reverse. The data were produced by immunoSEQ multiplex PCR, yet TCRdb's version contains in-frame clones alone and is incomplete. The sample records some 100,000 clones, more than 75% being singletons. Though nominally healthy at sampling, donors likely had unrecorded immune exposures. This chain connects TRBV2 to TRBJ1-1, with D unresolved. The TCR comes from a woman between 45 and 60 years old in good health and CMV-seropositive. Material for sequencing was PBMCs. In DNA form, the CDR3 reads TGTGCCAGTGTTCAGGATGACGGAGGTAGCACTGAAGCTTTCTTT. It encodes CASVQDDGGSTEAFF.